This paragraph covers one T cell receptor beta chain sequence. What it binds is not known. Produced via immunoSEQ multiplex PCR; TCRdb's table is partial and in-frame only. The sample yields around 31,000 clones, 55% to 75% seen once. The unexposed donors gave CD4+ T cells in 2011-2018, prior to COVID-19. After nine to ten days of culture, CD4+ T cells were isolated. Testing used SARS-CoV-2 S/N and four cold-coronavirus spikes on unexposed-donor CD4+ T cells, cells permitting. This record comes from a study of CD4 T cells in relation to SARS-CoV-2 and coronaviruses. Study-level points and caveats: Crossreactive clones expanded significantly less to SARS-CoV-2 than monoreactive clones. This crossreactivity analysis covered spike protein alone, no other viral proteins. Samples before the pandemic and after infection were not matched within any donor.

The receptor's source is a human donor in good health. Source material: CD4+ T cells from PBMCs, cultured in vitro.

Written as DNA, the CDR3 is TGTGCCAGCAGCCAAGACAACACCGGGGAGCTGTTTTTT. Amino acid sequence: CASSQDNTGELFF. V and J are TRBV4-2 and TRBJ2-2; D remains unclear. The CDR3 contains 13 residues. Trimming shortened V by 0 bases and J by 2 bases, and 1 base separated the two germline ends. Germline loops: CDR1 LGHNA, CDR2 YNFKEQ.